These 17 T cell receptor beta chains came from one sample sequenced in a study of T-cell reconstitution after alpha-beta-depleted transplantation in children. A library of TCRbeta sequences, prepared with unique molecular identifiers, was generated. MiXCR, run by TCRdb on the PCR reads, gives a single entry per CDR3 protein. Of 350,000 to 500,000 distinct CDR3 sequences detected, 43% appear once; the ten largest clones hold under 35%. Sequences were derived from PBMCs, sampled before TCRalphabeta/CD19-depleted stem cell transplant. The source of these receptors is a girl aged 2 to 9 with aplastic anemia, due to receive a stem cell transplant.

In this sample, this clonotype turned up a few times. V gene TRBV12-3 or TRBV12-4 combines with J gene TRBJ2-5; unclear D gene. Trimming took off 8 bases at V and 5 bases at J, with 15 bases between the two ends. CDR3 length: 13 residues. CDR3 sequence: CASLRFAGETQYF. The CDR3 DNA sequence: TGTGCCAGCCTCCGATTCGCTGGGGAGACCCAGTACTTC.

This clonotype was observed at least ten times. The gene calls are TRBV4-1 and TRBJ1-3; D is unclear. Looked up from germline, CDR1 is MGHRA and CDR2 is YSYEKL. The CDR3 is 14 residues long. Trimming shortened V by 2 bases and J by 3 bases, and 8 bases separated the two germline ends. The CDR3 sequence: CASSQLFGGNTIYF. CDR3 nucleotide sequence: TGCGCCAGCAGCCAACTTTTTGGTGGAAACACCATATATTTT.

The CDR3 DNA reads as TGCAGTGCTAGGGGAGGGACTAGCGGATATTACAATGAGCAGTTCTTC. This translates into CSARGGTSGYYNEQFF. This chain joins TRBV20-1 and TRBJ2-1; 11 bases fit TRBD2. Germline-derived CDR1 and CDR2 are DFQATT and SNEGSKA (reference sequence). The CDR3 is 16 amino acids. V lost 3 bases, J lost 4 bases, and 8 bases stayed unmatched.

This chain links TRBV4-1 with TRBJ2-7; TRBD2 matches at 9 bases. The germline CDR1 and CDR2 sequences are MGHRA and YSYEKL. The CDR3 spans 18 residues. With V trimmed by 1 base and J by 2 bases, 12 bases remained unmatched. In DNA, the CDR3 is TGCGCCAGCAGCCAAGTACGAGGGCTAGCGGGGTTTACCTACGAGCAGTACTTC. Amino acids: CASSQVRGLAGFTYEQYF.

A few counts support this clonotype. This chain links TRBV18 with TRBJ2-7, with D possibly being TRBD1 or TRBD2 (6 bases each). The germline V and J ends were trimmed by 6 bases and 3 bases, with 15 bases remaining between them. CDR3 size: 14 residues. From germline, CDR1 is KGHSH and CDR2 LQKENI. Here the CDR3 DNA reads TGTGCCAGCTCGGACCGGGGGCCCGGCTACGAGCAGTACTTC. It yields the protein CASSDRGPGYEQYF.

This clonotype turned up a few times. The chain recombines TRBV30 with TRBJ1-3; D remains ambiguous. The CDR3 contains 13 residues. V was pared by 2 bases and J by 5 bases, with 10 bases between. The germline gives CDR1 GTSNPN, CDR2 SVGIG (reference sequence). The CDR3 bases are TGTGCCTGGAGTACCCCGAACAGAAACACCATATATTTT. Amino acid sequence: CAWSTPNRNTIYF. Full variable domain (remainder filled in from reference TRBV30 and TRBJ1-3): SQTIHQWPATLVQPVGSPLSLECTVEGTSNPNLYWYRQAAGRGLQLLFYSVGIGQISSEVPQNLSASRPQDRQFILSSKKLLLSDSGFYLCAWSTPNRNTIYFGEGSWLTVV.

V is TRBV20-1 and J is TRBJ2-2; 8 bases agree with TRBD2. This CDR3 is built from 15 residues. Germline lookup yields CDR1 DFQATT and CDR2 SNEGSKA (reference sequence). The ends lost 6 bases at V and 0 bases at J; junction bases unmatched: 6. CDR3 residues: CSAVRREANTGELFF. The CDR3, as DNA: TGCAGTGCCGTCAGGCGGGAGGCGAACACCGGGGAGCTGTTTTTT.

V is TRBV20-1 and J is TRBJ1-1; 7 bases are a match to TRBD1. Germline V gene data show CDR1 as DFQATT and CDR2 as SNEGSKA (reference sequence). This CDR3 region has 13 residues. V dropped 7 bases and J dropped 3; count of bases not matched to a gene: 8. This CDR3 is CSVRNRGDTEAFF. CDR3 DNA: TGCAGTGTTAGGAACAGGGGAGACACTGAAGCTTTCTTT.

This clonotype was seen only a few times. This sequence joins TRBV6-1 and TRBJ1-3; 7 bases fit TRBD1. Germline loops: CDR1 MNHNS, CDR2 SASEGT. CDR3 size: 15 residues. With 6 bases clipped from V and 2 bases from J, the junction kept 7 bases outside the gene matches. The CDR3 spells CASRKQGTAGNTIYF. The CDR3 coding sequence is TGTGCCAGCAGAAAACAGGGGACAGCTGGAAACACCATATATTTT.

V gene TRBV7-6 combines with J gene TRBJ2-3; 10 bases are shared with TRBD2. The CDR3 consists of 14 residues. Per the germline V gene, CDR1 is SGHVS and CDR2 is FNYEAQ. V shed 5 bases and J 6 bases; nucleotides not matched to a gene: 5. For the CDR3, the DNA is TGTGCCAGCAGCCGGAGCGGGGGGGCCGATACGCAGTATTTT. Its protein is CASSRSGGADTQYF.

This clonotype was recorded only once. This rearrangement joins TRBV18 to TRBJ1-1; D gene unclear. This CDR3 contains 14 residues. Trimming removed 3 bases from V and 4 bases from J, with 12 bases in between. The germline gives CDR1 KGHSH, CDR2 LQKENI. CDR3 bases: TGTGCCAGCTCACCCGCGCCAGATCCCACTGAAGCTTTCTTT. This translates into CASSPAPDPTEAFF.

The genes are TRBV12-3 or TRBV12-4 and TRBJ1-5, with TRBD1 as a possible D gene (5 bases). V was clipped by 2 bases and J by 1 base, with 9 bases between them. This CDR3 is built from 15 residues. The CDR3 reads CASSLSWGSNQPQHF. Here the CDR3 DNA reads TGTGCCAGCAGTTTAAGTTGGGGCAGCAATCAGCCCCAGCATTTT.

In regard to this clonotype: Since a much larger clone is just one base distant, this may be a read error. CDR3 sequence reads: CATSRYRRLPNNEQFF. The CDR3 region has the DNA TGTGCCACCAGCAGATATCGGCGACTACCTAACAATGAGCAGTTCTTC. This chain uses TRBV15 with TRBJ2-1, with D possibly being TRBD2 (5 bases). The CDR3 loop spans 16 amino acids. Germline V gene data show CDR1 as LNHNV and CDR2 as YYDKDF (reference sequence). Trimming left V 2 bases short and J 5 bases short, with 16 bases between.

This clonotype was observed many times. The chain has TRBV20-1 and TRBJ2-1; 8 positions agree with TRBD1. The CDR3 is 17 residues long. Trimming cost V 8 bases and J 0 bases; bases outside gene matches: 15. CDR1 and CDR2 (germline): DFQATT, SNEGSKA (reference sequence). CDR3 loop: CSTPQGASPSSYNEQFF. In DNA, the CDR3 is TGCAGTACGCCGCAGGGGGCCTCTCCGAGCTCCTACAATGAGCAGTTCTTC.

The rearrangement joins TRBV3-1 to TRBJ2-3; possible D gene TRBD1, 6 bases. Trimming shortened V by 8 bases and J by 2 bases, and 11 bases separated the two germline ends. The CDR3 extends over 13 amino acids. The germline gives CDR1 LGHDT, CDR2 YNNKEL (reference sequence). The CDR3 reads CASRDTNTDTQYF. DNA of the CDR3: TGTGCCAGCCGGGACACCAACACAGATACGCAGTATTTT.

The chain couples TRBV29-1 to TRBJ2-3, with TRBD2 identical over 8 bases. The CDR3 covers 16 residues. Germline V gives CDR1 SQVTM, CDR2 ANQGSEA. The ends lost 3 bases at V and 5 bases at J; junction bases unmatched: 13. The CDR3 DNA reads as TGCAGCGTTGATCGTCCTAGCGGGCGATTTATAGATACGCAGTATTTT. Protein: CSVDRPSGRFIDTQYF.

This clonotype appeared a single time. The rearrangement uses TRBV12-3 or TRBV12-4 and TRBJ1-3, with D possibly TRBD1 on 6 matching bases. The CDR3 length is 18 residues. The germline V and J ends were trimmed by 4 bases and 0 bases, with 19 bases remaining between them. In DNA form, the CDR3 reads TGTGCCAGCAGTTCGAATCCCGGGACATTGAGCTCTGGAAACACCATATATTTT. Encoded protein: CASSSNPGTLSSGNTIYF.